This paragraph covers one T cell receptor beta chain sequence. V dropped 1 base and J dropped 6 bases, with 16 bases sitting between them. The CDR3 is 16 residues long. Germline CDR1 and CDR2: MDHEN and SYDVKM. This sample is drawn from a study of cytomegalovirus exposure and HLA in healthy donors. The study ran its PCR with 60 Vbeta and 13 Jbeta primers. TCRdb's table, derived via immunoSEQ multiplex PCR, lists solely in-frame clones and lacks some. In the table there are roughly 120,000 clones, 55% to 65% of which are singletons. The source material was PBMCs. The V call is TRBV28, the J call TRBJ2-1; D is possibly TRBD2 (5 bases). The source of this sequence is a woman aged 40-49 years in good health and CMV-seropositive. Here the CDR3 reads CASSLFVTRRGNEQFF. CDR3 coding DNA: TGTGCCAGCAGTTTATTCGTCACTAGACGGGGCAATGAGCAGTTCTTC.